The clone carrying this T cell receptor beta chain was seen at least ten times. Germline V gene sequence: CDR1 SNHLY, CDR2 FYNNEI. The CDR3 extends over 13 amino acids. The V end was cut by 8 bases, the J end by 0 bases, with 11 bases between. The sample comes from a study of blood T cell repertoires in COVID-19. Whole-study context: Acute and convalescent COVID-19 specimens originated in the United States, Italy and Spain. Sample material is recorded as cDNA or gDNA derived from T cells, B-cell-depleted T cells, or PBMCs.

Authors' data handling: Reference gene primer amplification in the assay estimated nucleated cell counts. Profiled with immunoSEQ multiplex PCR; TCRdb holds only in-frame clones, not every one. The V and J calls and clone size were taken over from that table, and D and trimming were inferred from the DNA. This sample has 88,000 or so clones, with roughly 83% found just once. This chain uses TRBV2 with TRBJ2-7; unclear D gene. The receptor was isolated from a human donor in a cohort sampled during active COVID-19. The sequenced sample consisted of peripheral blood. The chain's CDR3 is CASQGVGSYEQYF. The CDR3 nucleotides are TGTGCCAGCCAAGGAGTAGGCTCCTACGAGCAGTACTTC.